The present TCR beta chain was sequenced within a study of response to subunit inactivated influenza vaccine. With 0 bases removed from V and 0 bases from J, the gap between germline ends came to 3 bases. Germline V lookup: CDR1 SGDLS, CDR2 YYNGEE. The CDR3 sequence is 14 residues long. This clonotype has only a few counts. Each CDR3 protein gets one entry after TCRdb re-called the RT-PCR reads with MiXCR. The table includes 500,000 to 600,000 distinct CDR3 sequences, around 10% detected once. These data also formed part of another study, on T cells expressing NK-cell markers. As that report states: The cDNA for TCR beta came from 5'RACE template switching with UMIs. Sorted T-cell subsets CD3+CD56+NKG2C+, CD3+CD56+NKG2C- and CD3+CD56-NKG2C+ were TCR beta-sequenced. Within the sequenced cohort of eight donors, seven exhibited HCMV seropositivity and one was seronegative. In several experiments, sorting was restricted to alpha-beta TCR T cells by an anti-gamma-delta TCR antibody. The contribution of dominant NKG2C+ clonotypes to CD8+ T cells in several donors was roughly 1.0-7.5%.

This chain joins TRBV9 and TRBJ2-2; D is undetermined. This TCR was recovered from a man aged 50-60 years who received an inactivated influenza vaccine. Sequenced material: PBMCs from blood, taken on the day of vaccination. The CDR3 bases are TGTGCCAGCAGCGTAGGCCCGAACACCGGGGAGCTGTTTTTT. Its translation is CASSVGPNTGELFF.